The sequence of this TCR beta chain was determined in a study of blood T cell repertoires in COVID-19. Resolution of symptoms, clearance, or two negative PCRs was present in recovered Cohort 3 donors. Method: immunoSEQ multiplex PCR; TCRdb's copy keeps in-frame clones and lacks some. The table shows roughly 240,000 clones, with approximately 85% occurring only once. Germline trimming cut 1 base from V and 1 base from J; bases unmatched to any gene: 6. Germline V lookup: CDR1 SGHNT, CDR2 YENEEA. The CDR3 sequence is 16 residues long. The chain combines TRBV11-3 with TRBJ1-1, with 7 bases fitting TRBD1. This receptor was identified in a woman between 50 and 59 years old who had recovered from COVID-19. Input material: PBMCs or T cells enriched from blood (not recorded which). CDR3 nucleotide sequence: TGTGCCAGCAGCTTAGGGGTTGGGACAGAGAACACTGAAGCTTTCTTT. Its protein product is CASSLGVGTENTEAFF.